This T cell receptor beta chain was sequenced in a study of cytomegalovirus exposure and HLA in healthy donors. Study-level points and caveats: Analysis was performed later, and it showed HLA-associated TCR beta chains to be more clonally expanded than equally common others. In presence/absence analyses, roughly uniform sequencing depth across donors was assumed.

This clone has only a few counts. Its antigen remains unknown. A multiplex PCR was run with 60 Vbeta primers and 13 Jbeta primers. The data were produced by immunoSEQ multiplex PCR, yet TCRdb's version contains in-frame clones alone and is incomplete. The repertoire has about 130,000 clones, 17% of them found once; the top ten carry roughly 3%. V shed 2 bases and J 4 bases; nucleotides not matched to a gene: 8. Germline V CDR1 and CDR2: LGHNA, YNFKEQ. The CDR3 covers 16 residues. Sequenced sample: PBMCs. The V gene is TRBV4-2, the J gene TRBJ2-3; 8 nucleotides match TRBD1. The clonotype comes from a female donor in good health and CMV-seropositive. DNA of the CDR3: TGTGCCAGCAGCCAACTCGGACAGGGTAACGCAGATACGCAGTATTTT. It yields the protein CASSQLGQGNADTQYF.